Listed here is a single T cell receptor beta chain. Antigen: not known. The sample originates from a study of beta chain features in type 1 diabetes. Germline V CDR1 and CDR2: GTSNPN, SVGIG (reference sequence). This CDR3 is built from 13 residues. V lost 2 bases and J lost 4, with 10 bases in between. By way of CD45RO/CCR7/CD25/CD127/CD95/CD27, the CD4+ regulatory, stem cell-like memory, central memory and naive cells were sorted. What was sequenced were expressed TCRB transcripts, since all of the isolated RNA had been reverse transcribed. Assay: immunoSEQ multiplex PCR; the TCRdb copy retains only in-frame clones and omits some. This table holds roughly 730,000 clones, roughly an eighth found once. Study conclusions and caveats: VDJ junctions sequenced from type 1 diabetes patients showed fewer insertions and more deletions. When Type 1 diabetes patients were examined, their TCRB CDR3s proved moderately but significantly shorter in all four CD4+ subsets.

The sequence was collected from a man aged 18 to 30 with type 1 diabetes. The genes are TRBV30 and TRBJ2-3; D uncertain. Sequenced sample: naive CD4+ T cells from blood. CDR3 in DNA: TGTGCCTGGAGTAGTGGGCGCGCAGATACGCAGTATTTT. Residues: CAWSSGRADTQYF.